This T cell receptor (beta chain) was identified in a study of T cells in Graves' hyperthyroidism and ophthalmopathy. About the study: The initial diagnosis was the point when peripheral blood was collected, ahead of any treatment.

The CDR3 is 13 residues long. The V and J ends lost 1 base and 6 bases respectively, with 10 bases between them. From germline, CDR1 is SGHTA and CDR2 FQGNSA. Researchers took RNA transcripts and amplified the TCR beta CDR3 regions from them. The TCR CDR3 was amplified in a first-round RT-PCR using the HTBI primer set. TCRdb ran MiXCR on the multiplex PCR reads and lists one entry per CDR3 protein. The data hold a few hundred thousand distinct CDR3 sequences, with about 16% observed a single time. Ophthalmopathy in the patients scored at least 3 on Clinical Activity Score and at least 4 on NOSPECS grade, lasting under 3 months. Patients having uncontrolled infection, another autoimmune disease, pregnancy or lactation were not included. The table lists this clonotype with many counts.

This TCR was recovered from a woman between 25 and 40 years old with Graves' ophthalmopathy. Input material: blood. The chain uses TRBV7-2 and TRBJ2-7; no definite D call. Here the CDR3 DNA reads TGTGCCAGCAGCTTAGGTTTTGGGTTCGAGCAGTACTTC. It specifies CASSLGFGFEQYF.